What follows describes a single T cell receptor beta chain. Its specific antigen is unknown. No per-base quality is available; no much larger clone lies one base away. Patients with a history of autoimmune disease or receiving systemic immunosuppression were excluded from the trial. In every dose cohort, peripheral blood was drawn for TCR sequencing at baseline, cycle 4 day 1, and cycle 7 day 1. Samples were obtained from an open-label, multicenter, first-in-human phase I dose-escalation trial of ivuxolimab. Adults with locally advanced or metastatic head and neck squamous cell, hepatocellular, melanoma or renal cell carcinoma were enrolled in the trial. Before TCR sequencing, CD4+ T cells and CD8+ T cells from peripheral blood were sorted into separate populations. Including the terminal cysteine and phenylalanine, the CDR3 comprises 16 residues. The DNA shown is the 48-base CDR3, in frame from base 1. Trimming at the junction amounts to 5 bases on V and 0 bases on J, and the germline ends lie 15 bases apart. In the germline V gene, CDR1 corresponds to MDHEN and CDR2 to SYDVKM.

This specimen belongs to a study of OX40 agonist ivuxolimab in advanced cancers. The study in broad terms: The costimulatory receptor OX40 (CD134) was targeted by ivuxolimab, a fully human IgG2 agonistic monoclonal antibody. Intravenous ivuxolimab was administered to patients every 2 weeks at six dose levels: 0.01, 0.1, 0.3, 1.5, 3 and 10 mg/kg. Among the 52 dose-escalation patients, around 19 had hepatocellular carcinoma, 15 melanoma, 9 renal cell carcinoma and 9 head and neck cancer. In the dose-escalation cohort, around four fifths of patients were male, and the mean age was around 60 years, with a range of about 23 to 90. Prior anti-PD-1, anti-PD-L1 or anti-CTLA-4 therapy was permitted, and checkpoint inhibitors had been received by about 44% of dose-escalation patients. Partial responses were achieved by three dose-escalation patients, of whom one had hepatocellular carcinoma and two had cutaneous melanoma. The purpose of peripheral TCRbeta sequencing was to test whether ivuxolimab changed TCR sequence diversity and led to clonal T-cell expansion. The monotherapy dose-escalation portion (N of about 50 patients) of the phase I ivuxolimab trial is reported in the paper.

Genomic DNA was isolated from the sorted cells so that the TCRbeta CDR3 region could be sequenced. The immunoSEQ Assay was used for sequencing of TCRbeta CDR3 regions. In its TCRdb copy, this immuneACCESS table keeps in-frame sequences only and misses some clones. Where compared with another copy, unresolved V genes explain less than half of these, and the others have no known cause. Within this sample are fewer than 100,000 clones, with around nine tenths of them counted one time only. The ten largest clones add up to 6.2% of the sample. Results and caveats for the whole study, not just this receptor: Partial responders in the 0.1-3.0 mg/kg groups had among the lowest normalized peripheral clonal expansion, especially among CD8+ T cells. The antigen specificity of the clonally expanded peripheral T cells was not determined. After ivuxolimab, more expanded clones were found on average in CD8+ T cells than in CD4+ T cells. Low levels of normalized T-cell clonal expansion were also seen in some patients who did not respond. Clonal expansion of both CD4+ and CD8+ blood T cells was observed from baseline to week 6 at doses 0.1 to 3.0 mg/kg.

The receptor chain draws on TRBV28 and TRBJ2-3; the D segment may tentatively be TRBD1 or TRBD2, each giving 6 matched bases. Sequencing used CD4+ or CD8+ T cells sorted from blood, obtained in a trial of the OX40 agonist ivuxolimab. The receptor was derived from an adult with an advanced solid tumor such as melanoma, head and neck, liver or kidney cancer. In nucleotide form, the sequence is TGTGCCAGCAGTCCTTGGGGGGCGTCTAGCACAGATACGCAGTATTTT. It translates to CASSPWGASSTDTQYF.